These 16 T cell receptor beta chains originate from one sample sequenced in a study. Amplification of TRBV12-4/TRBJ1-2 clonotypes used adaptor-ligated barcode primers. TCRdb recomputed calls from the multiplex PCR reads with MiXCR, one row per CDR3 protein. Counted here are just under 2,500 distinct CDR3 sequences, 2% to 2.5% occurring once; the ten biggest clones make up approximately 12%. The sorted Tregs were CD4+CD25+CD127-/low cells. The sample was tumor-infiltrating Tregs sorted from the breast tumor. These receptors were obtained from a female donor with breast cancer.

This clonotype qualifies as medium-sized. This rearrangement joins TRBV12-3 or TRBV12-4 to TRBJ1-2; D perhaps matches TRBD1 (6 bases). The length of the CDR3 is 12 residues. Between the trimmed V and J ends, which lost 10 bases and 3 bases, there was a span of 12 bases. The CDR3 here is CATVDRDYGYTF. CDR3 nucleotide sequence: TGTGCCACCGTGGACAGAGACTATGGCTACACCTTC.

The chain carries TRBV12-3 or TRBV12-4 and TRBJ1-2; tentatively, D is TRBD1 (5 bases). This CDR3 contains 15 residues. V was clipped by 5 bases and J by 10 bases, with 23 bases between them. As DNA, the CDR3 is TGTGCCAGCAGTCAATTGACAACAGGAAACTATAACTACACCTTC. Residues: CASSQLTTGNYNYTF.

In this sample, this clonotype is medium-sized. The V and J genes are TRBV12-3 or TRBV12-4 and TRBJ1-2; unclear D gene. The CDR3 spans 14 residues. Trimming removed 6 bases from V and 4 bases from J, with 15 bases in between. DNA of the CDR3: TGTGCCAGCAGCCAAAGCACGAATTTCTATGGCTACACCTTC. It encodes CASSQSTNFYGYTF.

This clonotype ranks as medium-sized. The chain has TRBV12-3 or TRBV12-4 and TRBJ1-2; maybe TRBD1 (6 bases). This CDR3 is 14 amino acids long. Trimming cost V 5 bases and J 4 bases, with 14 bases left between them. CDR3 sequence reads: CASSPGTWGYGYTF. For the CDR3, the DNA is TGTGCCAGCAGTCCAGGGACATGGGGCTATGGCTACACCTTC.

By share, this clonotype counts as medium-sized. The chain is built from TRBV12-3 or TRBV12-4 and TRBJ1-2; D unclear. The CDR3 loop spans 11 amino acids. V lost 8 bases and J lost 5, with 9 bases in between. DNA of the CDR3: TGTGCCAGCGCCCTCGGGTATGGCTACACCTTC. Translating it yields CASALGYGYTF.

This clonotype is medium-sized within its sample. This chain connects TRBV12-3 or TRBV12-4 to TRBJ1-2, with D unresolved. The V end was cut by 6 bases, the J end by 4 bases, with 6 bases between. The CDR3 runs 11 residues. This CDR3 is CASSPSYGYTF. The CDR3 nucleotides read TGTGCCAGCAGCCCTTCCTATGGCTACACCTTC.

This clonotype is termed medium-sized. The J gene is TRBJ1-2, the V gene TRBV12-3 or TRBV12-4; no clear D. V shed 1 base and J shed 3 bases, with 9 bases lying between them. The CDR3 loop spans 14 amino acids. The CDR3 DNA reads as TGTGCCAGCAGTTTAGAACAGCAGTACTATGGCTACACCTTC. It is translated as CASSLEQQYYGYTF.

By frequency in the sample, this clonotype is medium-sized (0.01 to 0.1%). This chain joins TRBV12-3 or TRBV12-4 and TRBJ1-2, with a tentative D call TRBD1 (6 bases). V was shortened by 6 bases and J by 7 bases, with 12 bases between the two germline ends. CDR3 length: 12 amino acids. CDR3 DNA sequence: TGTGCCAGCAGCCCAGGACAGTCTGGCTACACCTTC. The encoded protein is CASSPGQSGYTF.

In its sample, this clonotype is medium-sized. This chain connects TRBV12-3 or TRBV12-4 to TRBJ1-2; possibly TRBD1 for D (5 bases). The CDR3 consists of 13 residues. Trimming took off 6 bases at V and 4 bases at J, with 12 bases between the two ends. CDR3 sequence: CASSPDRIYGYTF. Written as DNA, the CDR3 is TGTGCCAGCAGCCCCGACAGAATCTATGGCTACACCTTC.

This clonotype is categorized as medium-sized (0.01 to 0.1%). CDR3 in DNA: TGTGCCAGCAGTTACCCGGGCTTTGAGACCTATGGCTACACCTTC. Residues: CASSYPGFETYGYTF. The chain recombines TRBV12-3 or TRBV12-4 with TRBJ1-2; D ambiguous. The CDR3 runs 15 residues. Trimming pared 4 bases from V and 4 bases from J, leaving 16 bases between.

This clonotype is medium-sized by share. The gene calls are TRBV12-3 or TRBV12-4 and TRBJ1-2; D uncertain. The CDR3 has 14 amino acids. Trimming removed 2 bases from V and 4 bases from J, with 11 bases in between. The CDR3 spells CASSLRERGYGYTF. The CDR3 DNA reads TGTGCCAGCAGTTTACGGGAACGCGGCTATGGCTACACCTTC.

This clonotype is medium-sized in the sample. The chain has TRBV12-3 or TRBV12-4 and TRBJ1-2; 9 nucleotides line up with TRBD1. The CDR3 consists of 16 residues. The V gene end was trimmed by 4 bases and the J gene end by 1 base; junction bases not matched to a gene: 7. The CDR3 bases are TGTGCCAGCAGTTCTCGGGACAGGGAAATTAACTATGGCTACACCTTC. It yields the protein CASSSRDREINYGYTF.

This clonotype qualifies as medium-sized. The V call is TRBV12-3 or TRBV12-4, the J call TRBJ1-2; D is perhaps TRBD1 (5 bases). This CDR3 has 14 amino acids. The V end was cut by 5 bases, the J end by 4 bases, with 14 bases between. CDR3 bases: TGTGCCAGCAGTACCGAAGAGGGGCCCTATGGCTACACCTTC. Its protein is CASSTEEGPYGYTF.

This clonotype qualifies as medium-sized (0.01 to 0.1%). The V gene is TRBV12-3 or TRBV12-4, the J gene TRBJ1-2; 7 bases align to TRBD1. The CDR3 covers 15 residues. V lost 5 bases and J lost 6; bases outside the gene matches: 12. The CDR3 region has the DNA TGTGCCAGCAGTCCCACCTCTAGACAGGGACATGGCTACACCTTC. Amino acid sequence: CASSPTSRQGHGYTF.

By share, this clonotype ranks as medium-sized. The chain uses TRBV12-3 or TRBV12-4 and TRBJ1-2; no firm D call. V was clipped by 5 bases and J by 5 bases, with 9 bases between them. This CDR3 spans 12 amino acids. As DNA, the CDR3 is TGTGCCAGCAGTCTTGACCGGTATGGCTACACCTTC. This gives the protein CASSLDRYGYTF.

By share of the sample, this clonotype is medium-sized (0.01 to 0.1%). The chain combines TRBV12-3 or TRBV12-4 with TRBJ1-2; TRBD1 aligns across 7 bases. Trimming at V came to 2 bases and at J to 7 bases, leaving 4 bases not matched to a gene. The length of the CDR3 is 13 residues. The CDR3 loop is CASSLTGVTGYTF. The DNA for the CDR3 is TGTGCCAGCAGTTTAACAGGGGTAACTGGCTACACCTTC.